These 26 T cell receptor delta chains were all obtained from the same sample, sequenced in a study of gamma-delta chains in newborns, infants, children. TCRdb redid the clone calls on the reads with CATT. The sample includes 1,500 or so delta-chain clones, 40% to 55% seen only once; the top ten take less than 20%. Specimen: blood. These receptor sequences come from a child who had a fever.

This clone was observed a handful of times. Relative to the germline gene, one junction end is altered; a read error may explain this. The CDR3 DNA follows: TGTGCCTGTGACATGGCGACTGGGGGATACCAATCCTCAAGCTCCCGGGACACCCGACAGATGTTTTTC. Its translation is CACDMATGGYQSSSSRDTRQMFF. V usage is TRDV2 and J usage is TRDJ3, with 12 bases matching TRDD3. The CDR3 is 23 amino acids. CDR1 is GEAIGNYY and CDR2 is EKD in the germline V gene.

Comment on this clone: The junction and the germline gene differ at one end; a read error may be behind it. At the DNA level, this CDR3 is encoded by other sequences in the same sample as well. The chain joins TRDV1 to TRDJ1, with 9 nucleotides matching TRDD3. This CDR3 contains 21 residues. Germline-derived CDR1 and CDR2 are TSWWSYY and QGS. The CDR3 DNA follows: TGTGCCCTTGGGGAGCTCCACCCAGTATACTGGGGGAGAATATACACCGATAAACTCATCTTT. Residues: CALGELHPVYWGRIYTDKLIF.

In its sample, this clone was seen once. It may be a read error: a sequence one base away is much more abundant. The chain combines TRDV2 with TRDJ3, with 7 bases that match TRDD3. CDR1 is GEAIGNYY, CDR2 EKD, per germline. There are 19 residues in the CDR3. CDR3: CACDAPSGGSSRDTRQMFF. In DNA form, the CDR3 reads TGTGCCTGTGACGCACCTTCTGGGGGGAGCTCCCGGGACACCCGACAGATGTTTTTC.

As concerns this clone: Other nucleotide sequences from this sample produce the same CDR3. This chain uses TRDV2 with TRDJ1; D remains unclear. The V end lost 0 bases, the J end lost 0 bases, and 13 bases lay between the germline ends. Germline V gene sequence: CDR1 GEAIGNYY, CDR2 EKD. This CDR3 is built from 16 residues. The CDR3 protein is CACDTVARLYTDKLIF. CDR3 coding DNA: TGTGCCTGTGACACCGTGGCACGTTTATACACCGATAAACTCATCTTT.

Remarks on this clone: A much larger clone sits a single nucleotide away, making a read error possible. The rearrangement joins TRDV3 to TRDJ1; tentatively, D is TRDD2 (9 bases). V dropped 3 bases and J dropped 4 bases, with 39 bases sitting between them. Germline V gene lookup returns CDR1 TVYSNPD and CDR2 GDNSRS (reference sequence). This CDR3 region has 21 residues. The CDR3 DNA follows: TGTGCCTTCCCGATGCCTTCCTACTTAACCGGGATTACTGGGGGCAACGATAAACTCATCTTT. This encodes CAFPMPSYLTGITGGNDKLIF.

Turning to this clone: The junction departs from germline at one end; a sequencing error may be responsible. The CDR3 bases are TGTGCCCGTGACACCGTCCCGGGATCGTACTGGGGGTTAAACACCGATAAACTCATCTTT. Its protein is CARDTVPGSYWGLNTDKLIF. The rearrangement uses TRDV2 and TRDJ1; 8 bases map to TRDD3. This CDR3 spans 20 amino acids. The V gene's germline CDR1 is GEAIGNYY and CDR2 EKD.

Remarks on this clone: A far larger clone differs by one base, so this is likely a read error. Other DNA sequences from this sample encode an identical CDR3 as well. The chain recombines TRDV2 with TRDJ1; 10 positions match TRDD3. The CDR3 length is 15 residues. Germline V gives CDR1 GEAIGNYY, CDR2 EKD. CDR3 in DNA: TGCGCCTGTGACAACTTACTGGGGGATACCGATAAACTCATCTTT. The encoded protein is CACDNLLGDTDKLIF.

In this sample, this clone is large. The same CDR3 is also encoded by other DNA sequences in this sample. The J gene is TRDJ1, the V gene TRDV3, with D possibly TRDD2 on 6 matching bases. Germline lookup yields CDR1 TVYSNPD and CDR2 GDNSRS (reference sequence). The CDR3 consists of 15 residues. Trimming removed 4 bases at V and 3 bases at J, with 21 bases between. CDR3 region: CAYSTSPSLADKLIF. The DNA of the CDR3 is TGTGCCTACTCGACTTCCCCTTCCCTAGCCGATAAACTCATCTTT.

As regards this clone: This clone may be a read error of a much larger clone one base away. The V gene is TRDV2, the J gene TRDJ1; 12 nucleotides line up with TRDD3. Germline-derived CDR1 and CDR2 are GEAIGNYY and EKD. The CDR3 extends over 19 amino acids. With 4 bases clipped from V and 4 bases from J, the junction kept 18 bases outside the gene matches. The CDR3 coding sequence is TGTGCCTGTGAAAGCTTAGTACTGGGGGATACCTACTTTCGCGATAAACTCATCTTT. Encoded protein: CACESLVLGDTYFRDKLIF.

Turning to this clone: A much more abundant neighbour one base away suggests this may be a read error. Other nucleotide sequences in the sample specify the same CDR3. The V gene is TRDV2, the J gene TRDJ3; 8 bases are a match to TRDD3. Unmatched junction bases numbered 21, after V lost 0 bases and J lost 0 bases. CDR1 is GEAIGNYY and CDR2 is EKD in the germline V gene. The CDR3 runs to 24 residues. DNA of the CDR3: TGTGCCTGTGACACCGTCCCTACCGTAACTGGGGGCTCTTCAAGCTCCTGGGACACCCGACAGATGTTTTTC. Its protein is CACDTVPTVTGGSSSSWDTRQMFF.

This clone qualifies as medium-sized. CDR3 DNA sequence: TGTGCCTGTGACACCGTCGGGGTTGAGGATAAACTCATCTTT. It is translated as CACDTVGVEDKLIF. This chain connects TRDV2 to TRDJ1; no definite D call. CDR3 length: 14 amino acids. The germline gives CDR1 GEAIGNYY, CDR2 EKD. V was clipped by 0 bases and J by 5 bases, with 12 bases between them.

This clone was detected a few times. This likely stems from a read error, as it lies one base from a far larger clone. The V gene is TRDV1, the J gene TRDJ1, with D tentatively TRDD3 (7 bases). The CDR3 runs 20 residues. Per germline, CDR1 TSWWSYY and CDR2 QGS. The CDR3 bases are TGTGCTTTTGGGGGAGTAGCGTTCCTATCTGGGGGCTTCGACACCGATAAACTCATCTTT. Translated, it gives CAFGGVAFLSGGFDTDKLIF.

In this sample, this clone is hyperexpanded. Additional DNA sequences in this sample encode the identical CDR3. The chain carries TRDV2 and TRDJ1, with 10 bases identical to TRDD3. V shed 2 bases and J 3 bases; nucleotides not matched to a gene: 8. This CDR3 is built from 16 residues. CDR1 and CDR2 (germline): GEAIGNYY, EKD. Written as DNA, the CDR3 is TGTGCCTGTGACAAATTGGGGGATACTCGTTCCGATAAACTCATCTTT. The encoded protein is CACDKLGDTRSDKLIF.

Of note for this clone: The junction departs from the called germline gene at one end, perhaps through a read error. At the DNA level, this CDR3 is encoded by other sequences in the same sample as well. The V gene is TRDV2, the J gene TRDJ1; D is possibly TRDD2 or TRDD3 (6 bases each). The CDR3 totals 22 residues. Looked up from germline, CDR1 is GEAIGNYY and CDR2 is EKD. In DNA, the CDR3 is TGTGCCTGTGACCGGGTTCCTATAACCCGGGGGACGGAAGGGACTTACACCGATAAACTCATCTTC. Encoded protein: CACDRVPITRGTEGTYTDKLIF.

For this clone: One base away lies a much larger clone, so this may be a sequencing read error. V is TRDV2 and J is TRDJ1; 12 bases map to TRDD3. Trimming at V came to 4 bases and at J to 3 bases, leaving 17 bases not matched to a gene. The CDR3 consists of 19 residues. The germline V gene has CDR1 GEAIGNYY and CDR2 EKD. The CDR3 spells CACDPAFSGGYVRSDKLIF. The DNA of the CDR3 is TGTGCCTGTGATCCCGCGTTCTCTGGGGGATACGTGAGGTCCGATAAACTCATCTTT.

About this clone: Possible read error: a much larger clone is one base away. Other DNA sequences from this sample encode an identical CDR3 as well. The chain recombines TRDV2 with TRDJ1, with D possibly being TRDD3 (6 bases). From germline, CDR1 is GEAIGNYY and CDR2 EKD. V was pared by 0 bases and J by 0 bases, with 22 bases between. This CDR3 has 19 amino acids. For the CDR3, the DNA is TGTGCCTGTGACACCGTAGCCCTAGCTGGGGATCTGTACACCGATAAACTCATCTTT. Its translation is CACDTVALAGDLYTDKLIF.

The V gene is TRDV2, the J gene TRDJ1; TRDD3 aligns across 11 bases. CDR1 and CDR2 from the germline V gene are GEAIGNYY and EKD. The CDR3 has 13 residues. In DNA, the CDR3 is TGTGCGTCGCTGGGGGATACTCGCGATAAACTCATCTTT. Its protein product is CASLGDTRDKLIF.

As concerns this clone: The likely explanation is a read error, given a far larger clone one base away. Other DNA sequences in this sample translate to the same CDR3. The V gene is TRDV3, the J gene TRDJ1; 8 positions agree with TRDD3. Germline V gene sequence: CDR1 TVYSNPD, CDR2 GDNSRS (reference sequence). The CDR3 contains 19 residues. The CDR3 protein is CAFWSRPTGGRWYTDKLIF. CDR3 DNA sequence: TGCGCCTTTTGGTCTCGACCTACTGGGGGTCGCTGGTACACCGATAAACTCATCTTT.

Notes on this clone: It differs at one base from a far larger clone, so likely a read error. The V gene is TRDV2, the J gene TRDJ3; perhaps TRDD3 as D (5 bases). Germline V gene lookup returns CDR1 GEAIGNYY and CDR2 EKD. The CDR3 runs to 21 residues. The chain's CDR3 is CACDSIVLGSQGSWDTRQVFF. CDR3 nucleotides: TGTGCCTGTGACTCCATCGTTTTGGGGTCCCAGGGCTCCTGGGACACCCGACAGGTGTTTTTC.

This clone was counted only a few times. A read error is likely here: a far larger clone is one base away. V and J are TRDV1 and TRDJ1; 7 bases are a match to TRDD3. Unmatched junction bases numbered 20, after V lost 4 bases and J lost 0 bases. Germline assignment: CDR1 TSWWSYY and CDR2 QGS. CDR3 length: 20 amino acids. The CDR3 here is CALGGVASLSGGFDTDKLIF. The CDR3 DNA sequence: TGTGCTCTTGGGGGAGTAGCGTCCCTATCTGGGGGCTTCGACACCGATAAACTCATCTTT.

As regards this clone: It may be a read error: a sequence one base away is much more abundant. The J gene is TRDJ1, the V gene TRDV2, with a possible D match to TRDD3 (6 bases). The CDR3 consists of 14 residues. CDR1 and CDR2 from the germline V gene are GEAIGNYY and EKD. For the CDR3, the DNA is TGTGCCTGTGACACCGTACTGGGTTCCGATAAACCCATCTTT. It encodes CACDTVLGSDKPIF.

With regard to this clone: It may be a read error: a sequence one base away is much more abundant. V is TRDV2 and J is TRDJ1; D may be TRDD3 (6 bases). Germline V gives CDR1 GEAIGNYY, CDR2 EKD. The CDR3 covers 19 residues. Trimming removed 2 bases at V and 0 bases at J, with 24 bases between. The CDR3 sequence is CACDIVSTSGGTYTDKLIF. As DNA, the CDR3 is TGTGCCTGTGACATCGTTAGCACGTCCGGGGGGACGTACACCGATAAACTCATCTTT.

This clone has only a few counts. The chain couples TRDV2 to TRDJ3, with 12 nucleotides matching TRDD3. Germline V gene lookup returns CDR1 GEAIGNYY and CDR2 EKD. The CDR3 sequence is 22 residues long. V shed 0 bases and J 0 bases; nucleotides not matched to a gene: 11. The CDR3 region has the DNA TGTGCCTGTGACACCGTACTGGGGGATACCCAATATCGCTCCTGGGACACCCGACAGATGTTTTTC. Protein product: CACDTVLGDTQYRSWDTRQMFF.

This clone was detected a few times. This chain links TRDV1 with TRDJ1, with D perhaps matching TRDD3 (8 bases). The V gene lost 7 bases and the J gene lost 0 bases, with 60 bases spanning the gap. Looked up from germline, CDR1 is TSWWSYY and CDR2 is QGS. The length of the CDR3 is 30 residues. The CDR3 DNA sequence: TGTGCTCTTGCCTTATTGAACGAGGCCTTCCTCCTCCTCTTTGACCGACCGAGCGTTGGGGGATTCCCGTACACCGATAAACTCATCTTT. It codes for CALALLNEAFLLLFDRPSVGGFPYTDKLIF.

To note about this clone: This may be a read error, as it is one base from a much larger clone. The chain employs TRDV2 and TRDJ3, with D possibly being TRDD3 (5 bases). This CDR3 spans 21 amino acids. Germline CDR1 GEAIGNYY, CDR2 EKD. CDR3 DNA sequence: TGTGCCTGTGGCTCCATCGTTTTGGGGTCCCAGGGCTCCCGGGACACCCGACAGATGTTTTTC. Translation gives CACGSIVLGSQGSRDTRQMFF.

Comments on this clone: Possible read error: a much larger clone is one base away. Other DNA sequences in the same sample also yield this CDR3. J is TRDJ1 and V is TRDV3, with 8 positions matching TRDD3. The CDR3 runs to 19 residues. Germline-derived CDR1 and CDR2 are TVYSNPD and GDNSRS (reference sequence). V was pared by 2 bases and J by 0 bases, with 20 bases of the junction left unmatched. The chain's CDR3 is CAFWSRPTGGRRYTDKLIF. The DNA of the CDR3 is TGTGCCTTTTGGTCTCGACCTACTGGGGGTCGCCGGTACACCGATAAACTCATCTTT.